The subject of this entry is one TCR beta chain. This clonotype came up many times. What antigen it recognizes has not been identified. Qualities for individual bases were not recorded, and no much larger clone is one base off. The record originates from a study of T cells in Graves' hyperthyroidism and ophthalmopathy (dated by TCRdb to the late 2010s). For the study in its entirety: Peripheral blood samples were taken at initial diagnosis, before any treatment was given. After sampling, hyperthyroidism patients received methimazole starting at 30 mg daily, and ophthalmopathy patients received high-dose intravenous methylprednisolone. The approximately 100 discovery patients were randomly split 7:3 into training and test sets. Prospective prediction of ophthalmopathy was tested in an independent validation cohort consisting of about 19 hyperthyroidism patients and approximately 16 patients who later progressed to ophthalmopathy. TCR V-J signatures able to tell the groups apart were searched for in a discovery cohort of more than 90 patients, of whom more than 40 had Graves' ophthalmopathy and about 55 had stable Graves' hyperthyroidism. In roughly six Graves' hyperthyroidism patients, the study also compared T-cell repertoires from thyroid tissue with T-cell repertoires from blood. The paper describes TCR Vbeta CDR3 sequencing of 135 peripheral blood samples, made up of some 42 ophthalmopathy patients, roughly 75 hyperthyroidism patients and 17 progressor patients. Broader findings and caveats from the paper: In validation, the model predicted progression to ophthalmopathy with around 71% sensitivity and about 72% specificity, a median of 6.5 months before onset. Sample size was not statistically predetermined, and blinding of investigators to group allocation was not performed. Most expanded thyroid clonotypes (frequency above 0.001) were also found in blood, which suggests that blood repertoires may mirror thyroid immune responses. A model built on a 13 V-J signature distinguished ophthalmopathy from stable hyperthyroidism, reaching around 90% sensitivity and about 81% specificity in cross-validation and 80%/75% in testing.

The TCR beta CDR3 regions were amplified from RNA transcripts. The TCR CDR3 was subjected to a first round of RT-PCR using the HTBI primer set and the Qiagen OneStep RT-PCR kit. Libraries were constructed in a second round of multiplex PCR, after which size selection and purification were performed. Libraries were sequenced paired-end with 100 bp reads on an Illumina HiSeq2000. The paper's processing steps were these. SOAPnuke was used to process the raw data, throwing out any read that contained adapters or uncalled bases, had a mean Phred below 15, or lacked an exact constant-primer or identifier match. High-quality paired reads were merged with COPE v1.2.5, and unique nucleotide sequences were defined as clonotypes. MiTCR v1.1 was used to align the clonotypes against IMGT TRBV, TRBD and TRBJ reference segments. Only V-J combinations with frequency above 0.0001, covering 98% to 99.2% of repertoires, were analysed. A TCS score was defined as the ratio between F50 (clonal expansion) and ExV (chaos), using BLOSUM62-based TCRdist between CDR3 peptides within each V-J. Welch's t-statistics and random forest reduced fewer than 600 V-J features to around 14, which were used in a naive Bayes classifier (R e1071). TCRdb applied fastp at Q25 and MiXCR to the public reads, then kept only in-frame beta chains. Rows with a matching CDR3 protein are joined into one entry that keeps the most common DNA and genes. The V and J calls, along with clone size, are taken from TCRdb and not from the paper's own processing. The sample table holds hundreds of thousands of distinct CDR3 sequences, of which more than 15% were seen once. Clones ranked in the top ten supply approximately 15% of the sample.

The CDR3 sequence holds 13 residues, the cysteine and phenylalanine included. Just CDR3 DNA is preserved here, 39 bases in frame from base 1. The CDR1 and CDR2 encoded by the germline V gene (reference sequence) are DFQATT and SNEGSKA. The germline V end is reduced by 3 bases and the J end by 6 bases; junction bases left unmatched: 6. Ophthalmopathy patients had moderately to severely active disease, Clinical Activity Score of at least 3, NOSPECS grade of at least 4, and duration under 3 months. The study excluded patients with uncontrolled infections, other autoimmune diseases, pregnancy or lactation. Clinical symptoms, serum thyroxine and TRAb, thyroid ultrasound, and orbital computed tomography formed the basis for the diagnoses. Ficoll-Paque density gradient centrifugation was used to isolate PBMCs from approximately 10 ml of fresh peripheral blood. Total RNA was extracted with Trizol reagent, and quality was checked on an Agilent 2100 Bioanalyzer.

The rearranged chain carries TRBV20-1 and TRBJ2-3, with TRBD2 identical over 7 junction bases. The specimen sequenced was blood. This clonotype was obtained from a woman aged 18-29 years with Graves' ophthalmopathy. CDR3 protein: CSARAAGVDTQYF. The DNA reads TGCAGTGCTAGGGCCGCGGGAGTGGATACGCAGTATTTT.